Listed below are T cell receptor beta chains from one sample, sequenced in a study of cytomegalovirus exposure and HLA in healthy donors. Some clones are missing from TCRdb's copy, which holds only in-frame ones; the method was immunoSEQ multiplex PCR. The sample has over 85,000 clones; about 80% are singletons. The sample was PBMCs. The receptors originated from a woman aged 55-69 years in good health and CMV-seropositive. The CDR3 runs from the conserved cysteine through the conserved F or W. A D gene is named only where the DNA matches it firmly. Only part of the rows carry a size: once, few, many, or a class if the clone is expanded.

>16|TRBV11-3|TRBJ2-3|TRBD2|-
CASSVTGLAGADTQYF
TGTGCCAGCAGCGTAACGGGACTAGCGGGAGCAGATACGCAGTATTTT
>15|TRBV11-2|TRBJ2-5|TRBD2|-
CASSLDQGLQETQYF
TGTGCCAGCAGCTTAGATCAGGGACTACAAGAGACCCAGTACTTC
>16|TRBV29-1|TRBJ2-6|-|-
CSVQPVVGTGANVLTF
TGCAGCGTCCAACCCGTCGTGGGCACTGGGGCCAACGTCCTGACTTTC
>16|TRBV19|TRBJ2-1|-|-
CASSIYSAASYNEQFF
TGTGCCAGTAGTATATATTCGGCGGCCTCCTACAATGAGCAGTTCTTC
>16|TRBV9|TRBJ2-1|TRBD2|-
CASSVGGTSGSDEQFF
TGTGCCAGCAGCGTAGGGGGGACTAGCGGGAGCGATGAGCAGTTCTTC
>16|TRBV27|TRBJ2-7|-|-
CASSLSHPLGHYEQYF
TGTGCCAGCAGTTTATCCCATCCGTTGGGGCACTACGAGCAGTACTTC
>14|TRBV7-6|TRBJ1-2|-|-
CASNLDRSNYGYTF
TGTGCCAGCAACCTGGACAGATCCAACTATGGCTACACCTTC
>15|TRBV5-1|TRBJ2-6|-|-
CASSLGDTGANVLTF
TGCGCCAGCAGCTTGGGGGACACTGGGGCCAACGTCCTGACTTTC
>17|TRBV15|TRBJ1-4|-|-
CATSRDYPWGSNEKLFF
TGTGCCACCAGCAGAGATTACCCCTGGGGCAGTAATGAAAAACTGTTTTTT
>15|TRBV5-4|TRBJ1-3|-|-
CASSLATGLGNTIYF
TGTGCCAGCAGCTTGGCTACAGGGCTTGGAAACACCATATATTTT
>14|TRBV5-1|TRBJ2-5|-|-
CASSLDARGETQYF
TGCGCCAGCAGCTTGGATGCCAGGGGAGAGACCCAGTACTTC
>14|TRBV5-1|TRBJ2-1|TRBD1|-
CASGPGTAYNEQFF
TGCGCCAGCGGACCTGGGACAGCCTACAATGAGCAGTTCTTC
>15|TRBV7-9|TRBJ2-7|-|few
CASSSVGAGSYEQYF
TGTGCCAGCAGCTCAGTTGGGGCAGGATCCTACGAGCAGTACTTC
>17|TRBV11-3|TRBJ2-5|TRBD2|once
CASSLGLAGESGETQYF
TGTGCCAGCAGCTTAGGACTAGCGGGAGAAAGCGGAGAGACCCAGTACTTC